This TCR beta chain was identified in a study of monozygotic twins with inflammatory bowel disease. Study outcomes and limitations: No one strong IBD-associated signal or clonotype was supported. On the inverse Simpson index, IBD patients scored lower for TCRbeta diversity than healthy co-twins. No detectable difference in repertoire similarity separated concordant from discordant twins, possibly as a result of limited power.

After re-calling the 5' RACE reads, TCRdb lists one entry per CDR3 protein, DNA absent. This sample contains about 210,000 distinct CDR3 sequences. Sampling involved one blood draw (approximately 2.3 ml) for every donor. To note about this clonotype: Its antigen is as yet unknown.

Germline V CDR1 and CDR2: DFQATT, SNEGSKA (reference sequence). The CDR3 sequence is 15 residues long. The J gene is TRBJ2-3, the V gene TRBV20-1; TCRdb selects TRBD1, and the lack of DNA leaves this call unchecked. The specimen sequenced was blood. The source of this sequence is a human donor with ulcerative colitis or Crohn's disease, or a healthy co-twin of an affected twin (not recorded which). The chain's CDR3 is CSARDGQGFPLRQYF.